The 20 T cell receptor beta chains below all came from one sample that was sequenced in a study of early T cells in non-severe SARS-CoV-2 infection. One entry per CDR3 protein, called by TCRdb with MiXCR from the 5' RACE reads. The table lists about 92,000 distinct CDR3 sequences, over 15% of them singletons. Specimen: whole blood. These receptors all come from an adult who was a healthcare worker with PCR-confirmed SARS-CoV-2 infection or an uninfected control (not recorded which).

This clonotype was counted at least ten times. The CDR3 is CASSPTGLSLGEQYF. The CDR3 DNA reads as TGTGCCAGCAGCCCGACGGGACTATCGTTGGGGGAGCAGTACTTC. This chain connects TRBV7-2 to TRBJ2-7; 7 bases fit TRBD2. The CDR3 sequence is 15 residues long. In germline, CDR1 is SGHTA, CDR2 FQGNSA. V dropped 5 bases and J dropped 7; count of bases not matched to a gene: 14.

Only a few counts were recorded for this clonotype. The chain has TRBV28 and TRBJ2-1; 7 positions agree with TRBD1. V was pared by 5 bases and J by 4 bases, with 11 bases of the junction left unmatched. Germline-derived CDR1 and CDR2 are MDHEN and SYDVKM. This CDR3 comprises 16 residues. CDR3 sequence reads: CASSRIAGTEYNEQFF. For the CDR3, the DNA is TGTGCCAGCAGTCGCATTGCCGGGACAGAGTACAATGAGCAGTTCTTC.

The CDR3: CASSLDNQGRNTEAFF. The CDR3 nucleotides are TGTGCCAGCAGCTTAGATAACCAGGGGAGGAACACTGAAGCTTTCTTT. The V gene is TRBV11-2, the J gene TRBJ1-1; a possible D gene is TRBD1 (6 bases). The CDR3 is made up of 16 amino acids. The ends were cut back, 0 bases at V and 1 base at J, with 12 bases in the middle. CDR1 and CDR2 from the germline V gene are SGHAT and FQNNGV. Full variable domain (remainder filled in from reference TRBV11-2 and TRBJ1-1): EAGVAQSPRYKIIEKRQSVAFWCNPISGHATLYWYQQILGQGPKLLIQFQNNGVVDDSQLPKDRFSAERLKGVDSTLKIQPAKLEDSAVYLCASSLDNQGRNTEAFFGQGTRLTVV.

There are a few counts of this clonotype. V is TRBV7-7 and J is TRBJ2-2, with 8 bases that match TRBD1. Germline V gene lookup returns CDR1 SSHAT and CDR2 FNYEAQ (reference sequence). The CDR3 runs 17 residues. The V gene end was trimmed by 1 base and the J gene end by 2 bases; junction bases not matched to a gene: 6. Here the CDR3 reads CASSLGTGKTNTGELFF. The CDR3 DNA reads as TGTGCCAGCAGCTTAGGGACAGGGAAGACTAACACCGGGGAGCTGTTTTTT.

In regard to this clonotype: It may be a read error: a sequence one base away is much more abundant. The V gene is TRBV6-1, the J gene TRBJ2-1, with TRBD1 matching over 7 bases. The CDR3 totals 16 residues. V gave up 6 bases and J gave up 5 bases; unmatched junction bases: 13. From germline, CDR1 is MNHNS and CDR2 SASEGT. This chain's CDR3 is CASRARDSLHNNEQFF. CDR3 nucleotide sequence: TGTGCCAGCAGAGCTAGGGACAGCTTACACAACAATGAGCAGTTCTTC.

This chain links TRBV29-1 with TRBJ2-5; TRBD2 is a possible D gene (6 bases). V lost 6 bases to trimming and J lost 1 base, with 12 bases between them. CDR3 length equals 13 residues. Germline V gene sequence: CDR1 SQVTM, CDR2 ANQGSEA. DNA for the CDR3: TGCAGCGTCCGCGGAGGGCTCCAAGAGACCCAGTACTTC. This gives the protein CSVRGGLQETQYF.

This clonotype was seen more than once but under ten times. The chain links TRBV7-9 to TRBJ1-2; TRBD1 might be the D (5 bases). Trimming removed 5 bases at V and 7 bases at J, with 14 bases between. The CDR3 spans 13 residues. Germline V gives CDR1 SEHNR, CDR2 FQNEAQ (reference sequence). The CDR3 coding sequence is TGTGCCAGCAGCCCAACGGGGACCGCTGGCTACACCTTC. Its protein product is CASSPTGTAGYTF. The full variable domain, completed using reference TRBV7-9 and TRBJ1-2, is DTGVSQNPRHKITKRGQNVTFRCDPISEHNRLYWYRQTLGQGPEFLTYFQNEAQLEKSRLLSDRFSAERPKGSFSTLEIQRTEQGDSAMYLCASSPTGTAGYTFGSGTRLTVV.

The chain couples TRBV18 to TRBJ2-2, with a tentative D call TRBD1 (6 bases). Germline V gives CDR1 KGHSH, CDR2 LQKENI. This CDR3 is built from 15 residues. Trimming pared 4 bases from V and 0 bases from J, leaving 9 bases between. The CDR3 DNA sequence: TGTGCCAGCTCACGGGACACAACGAACACCGGGGAGCTGTTTTTT. Protein: CASSRDTTNTGELFF.

This clonotype was counted many times. The J gene is TRBJ2-7, the V gene TRBV7-2; D could derive from TRBD1 or TRBD2 (5 bases each). The V gene's germline CDR1 is SGHTA and CDR2 FQGNSA. Deletions cut 3 bases from V and 3 bases from J, with 9 bases between. This CDR3 contains 13 residues. In DNA, the CDR3 is TGTGCCAGCAGCTTTGGGGGAAACTACGAGCAGTACTTC. Protein sequence: CASSFGGNYEQYF.

The chain couples TRBV29-1 to TRBJ1-2; possibly TRBD1 for D (6 bases). V lost 5 bases and J lost 4, with 14 bases in between. CDR3 length: 13 amino acids. CDR1 is SQVTM, CDR2 ANQGSEA, per germline. The CDR3 region is CSVSPQGSYGYTF. The DNA for the CDR3 is TGCAGCGTTTCCCCCCAGGGGTCCTATGGCTACACCTTC.

The chain joins TRBV14 to TRBJ2-7; D ambiguous. The germline V gene encodes CDR1 SGHDN and CDR2 FVKESK. The CDR3 totals 13 residues. V lost 1 base and J lost 3, with 7 bases in between. The CDR3 DNA reads as TGTGCCAGCAGCCAAGGGGCTAACTACGAGCAGTACTTC. Protein sequence: CASSQGANYEQYF.

The chain couples TRBV12-3 or TRBV12-4 to TRBJ1-2, with a possible D match to TRBD1 (5 bases). The CDR3 has 13 amino acids. V lost 7 bases and J lost 5, with 14 bases in between. The CDR3 loop reads CASTGTQVYGYTF. The CDR3 DNA follows: TGTGCCAGCACGGGCACACAGGTGTATGGCTACACCTTC.

Concerning this clonotype itself: A read error may be the cause here, since a much bigger clone is one base away. The CDR3 sequence is CVSSRNPSGGYEQYF. The CDR3, as DNA: TGTGTCAGCAGCCGAAACCCTAGCGGAGGGTACGAGCAGTACTTC. The J gene is TRBJ2-7, the V gene TRBV2; TRBD2 matches 7 bases. Germline values: CDR1 SNHLY, CDR2 FYNNEI. This CDR3 region has 15 residues.

This rearrangement joins TRBV30 to TRBJ1-2; tentatively, D is TRBD1 (5 bases). The V end was cut by 5 bases, the J end by 4 bases, with 11 bases between. Germline CDR1 is GTSNPN and CDR2 is SVGIG (reference sequence). This CDR3 contains 12 residues. The CDR3 is CAWSGTGYGYTF. In DNA form, the CDR3 reads TGTGCCTGGTCGGGGACGGGCTATGGCTACACCTTC.

For the CDR3, the DNA is TGTGCCAGCAGCTCAACCCGGGGACCCTACGAGCAGTACTTC. Amino acid sequence: CASSSTRGPYEQYF. This chain connects TRBV7-2 to TRBJ2-7, with D perhaps being TRBD1 or TRBD2 (5 bases each). This CDR3 has 14 residues. From germline, CDR1 is SGHTA and CDR2 FQGNSA. Trimming left V 4 bases short and J 2 bases short, with 12 bases between.

The chain uses TRBV20-1 and TRBJ2-5; D perhaps matches TRBD2 (6 bases). The V end was cut by 5 bases, the J end by 2 bases, with 12 bases between. Per germline, CDR1 DFQATT and CDR2 SNEGSKA (reference sequence). CDR3 length: 13 amino acids. Written as DNA, the CDR3 is TGCAGTGCTGCGGGACTGACGCAAGAGACCCAGTACTTC. Translated, it gives CSAAGLTQETQYF.

The gene calls are TRBV20-1 and TRBJ2-7; 11 nucleotides match TRBD2. With V trimmed by 2 bases and J by 3 bases, 9 bases remained unmatched. Germline CDR1 reads DFQATT; CDR2 reads SNEGSKA (reference sequence). This CDR3 comprises 16 residues. CDR3: CSARHSSGRFHYEQYF. The CDR3 bases are TGCAGTGCTAGACACTCTAGCGGGAGGTTTCACTACGAGCAGTACTTC.

This clonotype showed up just a few times. The V gene is TRBV19, the J gene TRBJ2-1; 10 nucleotides match TRBD2. From germline, CDR1 is LNHDA and CDR2 SQIVND (reference sequence). Unmatched junction bases numbered 10, after V lost 5 bases and J lost 6 bases. This CDR3 comprises 16 residues. The CDR3 protein is CASSYTLAGAFNEQFF. The CDR3 bases are TGTGCCAGTAGTTACACCCTAGCGGGGGCCTTCAATGAGCAGTTCTTC.

This clonotype was recorded a few times. V usage is TRBV6-2 or TRBV6-3 and J usage is TRBJ2-2; TRBD1 might be the D (5 bases). The CDR3 consists of 14 residues. Germline lookup yields CDR1 MNHEY and CDR2 SVGEGT. V gave up 5 bases and J gave up 2 bases, with 9 bases separating them. The CDR3: CASSATENTGELFF. The CDR3 bases are TGTGCCAGCAGTGCGACAGAAAACACCGGGGAGCTGTTTTTT.

The chain carries TRBV4-3 and TRBJ2-2, with D possibly TRBD1 on 6 matching bases. The CDR3 is made up of 13 amino acids. V was trimmed by 3 bases and J by 6 bases, leaving 8 bases between them. Germline CDR1 LGHNA, CDR2 YSLEER. The CDR3 sequence is CASSQGAAGELFF. CDR3 DNA sequence: TGCGCCAGCAGCCAGGGGGCGGCCGGGGAGCTGTTTTTT.